These 5 T cell receptor beta chains came from one sample sequenced in a study of blood T cell repertoires in COVID-19. TCRdb's copy holds only in-frame clones and misses some; the assay was immunoSEQ multiplex PCR. Counted here are around 70,000 clones, around nine tenths occurring once; the ten biggest clones make up around 0.58%. The sample was peripheral blood. Source of these receptors: a man in his sixties with acute or convalescent COVID-19.

The rearrangement joins TRBV18 to TRBJ1-2; 7 nucleotides match TRBD1. The CDR3 has 14 residues. With 5 bases clipped from V and 5 bases from J, the junction kept 8 bases outside the gene matches. Looked up from germline, CDR1 is KGHSH and CDR2 is LQKENI. CDR3 residues: CASSSGTEVYGYTF. CDR3 coding DNA: TGTGCCAGCTCATCAGGGACAGAAGTATATGGCTACACCTTC. The variable domain in full, completed from reference TRBV18 and TRBJ1-2, reads NAGVMQNPRHLVRRRGQEARLRCSPMKGHSHVYWYRQLPEEGLKFMVYLQKENIIDESGMPKERFSAEFPKEGPSILRIQQVVRGDSAAYFCASSSGTEVYGYTFGSGTRLTVV.

The genes are TRBV7-2 and TRBJ1-2, with D tentatively TRBD1 (6 bases). Trimming left V 5 bases short and J 2 bases short, with 12 bases between. Germline assignment: CDR1 SGHTA and CDR2 FQGNSA. The CDR3 totals 14 residues. In nucleotides, the CDR3 is TGTGCCAGCAGCAGGGAAACAGGGAACTATGGCTACACCTTC. Amino acids: CASSRETGNYGYTF.

The chain recombines TRBV11-2 with TRBJ2-7; 9 positions agree with TRBD2. The CDR3 is 15 residues long. V dropped 4 bases and J dropped 3; count of bases not matched to a gene: 7. CDR1 SGHAT and CDR2 FQNNGV come from the germline V gene. In DNA, the CDR3 is TGTGCCAGCAGCTCGCCGGGACTAGCATTCTACGAGCAGTACTTC. Protein: CASSSPGLAFYEQYF.

The chain combines TRBV24-1 with TRBJ2-1; 11 bases agree with TRBD2. The germline CDR1 and CDR2 sequences are KGHDR and SFDVKD. The CDR3 runs 15 residues. V shed 6 bases, J shed 10 bases, and the junction held 10 bases outside the gene matches. The CDR3 sequence is CATSSSGGPDPEQFF. CDR3 nucleotides: TGTGCCACCAGTTCTAGCGGGGGGCCCGATCCCGAGCAGTTCTTC.

V is TRBV5-6 and J is TRBJ1-5; maybe TRBD1 (5 bases). The CDR3 totals 14 residues. Germline values: CDR1 SGHDT, CDR2 YYEEEE. V lost 4 bases, J lost 3 bases, and 11 bases lay in between. CDR3: CASSPQGSNQPQHF. Here the CDR3 DNA reads TGTGCCAGCAGCCCTCAGGGATCCAATCAGCCCCAGCATTTT.